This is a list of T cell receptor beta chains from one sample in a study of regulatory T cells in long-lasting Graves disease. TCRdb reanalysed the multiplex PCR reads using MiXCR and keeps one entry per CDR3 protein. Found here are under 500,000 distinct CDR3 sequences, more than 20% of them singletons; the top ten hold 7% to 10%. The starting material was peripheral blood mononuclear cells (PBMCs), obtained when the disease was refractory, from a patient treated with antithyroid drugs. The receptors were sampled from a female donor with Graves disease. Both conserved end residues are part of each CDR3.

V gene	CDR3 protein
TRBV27	CASSLRGQGGAEAFF
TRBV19	CASSPERIFAGDEQYF
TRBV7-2	CASSRGMRNQPQHF
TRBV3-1	CASSQGQGELFSYEQYF
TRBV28	CASRLDQYEQYF
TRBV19	CASSKKAGLSSYNSPLHF
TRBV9	CASSVGLGGRITEAFF
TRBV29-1	CSVAPGLAGLYEQYF
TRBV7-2	CASSLGQSTNEKLFF
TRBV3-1	CASSQVEIGGIEAFF
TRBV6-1	CASSDRSQNTEAFF
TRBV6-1	CATLAGGPRRAGELFF
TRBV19	CASSIVGAGYGYTF
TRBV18	CARTTRTAYRYGYTF
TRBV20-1	CSARAMRGGYEKLFF
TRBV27	CASSGGQLNTEAFF
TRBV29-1	CSVRYSYEQYF
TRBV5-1	CASSSVGTGGIVSYEQYF
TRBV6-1	CASSTGEANEKLFF
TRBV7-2	CASSLDRGLNEKLFF
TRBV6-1	CASQTQYF
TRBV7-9	CASSRPNQPQHF
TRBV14	CASSSRGGVGGNTIYF
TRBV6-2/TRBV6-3	CASSYHAGGRETQYF
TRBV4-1	CASSQVLQGGRTEAFF
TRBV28	CATHTPENYGYTF
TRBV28	CASSQLQSTGTYNSPLHF
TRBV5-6	CASSSGTWLEQYF
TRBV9	CASSPGPTSDTGELFF
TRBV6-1	CASRDIGREQYF
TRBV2	CASTRTGRGANTGELFF
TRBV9	CASSVEERRTGELFF
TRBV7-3	CASSLLRTGGPGELFF
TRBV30	CASSTEESGANVLTF
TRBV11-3	CASSLVLDDEQFF
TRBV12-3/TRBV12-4	CAPDSGNTIYF
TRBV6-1	CASSRLGNQPQHF
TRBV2	CASGGVGTSGFSYNEQFF
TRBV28	CASSLGTLSLQETQYF
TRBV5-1	CASSYSGRTSYEQYF
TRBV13	CASTYGTGSGQPQHF
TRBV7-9	CASSPRRRNTGELFF
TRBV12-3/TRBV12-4	CASSPGQGSNTEAFF
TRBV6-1	CASSGDRGPFEGNQPQHF
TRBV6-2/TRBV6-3	CASSLGPGYEQYF
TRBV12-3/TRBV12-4	CASRVTGGRTDTQYF
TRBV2	CASRGTGWTEAFF
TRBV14	CASSLTHRDGQYF
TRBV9	CASSVADRPGSQHF
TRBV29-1	CSVSRKGNTEAFF